This T cell receptor beta chain was profiled in a study of blood T cell repertoires in COVID-19. The overall study: Samples of COVID-19 (acute and convalescent) were obtained from the United States, Italy and Spain. PBMCs, B-cell-depleted T cells, or T cells were the source of the cDNA or gDNA that made up the material.

This clone occurred once. How the authors handled the data: Nucleated cell number was recorded as an estimate derived from reference gene primer amplification. Measured with immunoSEQ multiplex PCR; TCRdb has only the in-frame clones, and not every one. The V and J calls and the clone size are those of that table, but D and trimming were determined from the DNA. This table holds roughly 160,000 clones, roughly 86% found once. The CDR3 extends over 13 amino acids. Germline V gene lookup returns CDR1 PRHDT and CDR2 FYEKMQ (reference sequence). V was pared by 4 bases and J by 12 bases, with 16 bases between.

The sequenced material came from peripheral blood. The V call is TRBV13, the J call TRBJ2-1; D is perhaps TRBD2 (6 bases). The TCR sequence derives from a woman over 75 with COVID-19, enrolled during active disease. The CDR3 here is CASSYSPSGPQFF. CDR3 nucleotides: TGTGCCAGCAGCTACTCCCCGAGCGGGCCGCAGTTCTTC.